This T cell receptor beta chain was captured in a study of post-analysis software for immune sequencing data. On the study more broadly: Secondary progressive, relapsing-remitting and progressive-relapsing multiple sclerosis were among the included disease courses. Study findings and constraints: Significantly decreased normalized Chao1 diversity was recorded for multiple sclerosis patients relative to controls. Five TRBV segments occurring more often in patients than controls included TRBV5-6, TRBV5-1 and TRBV20-1. Strong co-clustering by F measure was evident for samples that had been prepared in the same batch.

This clonotype turned up a few times. What it recognizes is unknown. Unique-molecular-identifier-tagged TCR beta cDNA libraries were used. The authors obtained 500,000 or so cDNA molecules from around 1 to 9.1 million T cells. In TCRdb, the PCR reads were re-called with MiXCR into one record per CDR3 protein. This repertoire shows over 700,000 distinct CDR3 sequences, roughly 27% found once; its top ten account for roughly 0.54%. V trimming: 5 bases; J trimming: 6 bases; junction bases outside the gene matches: 8. The CDR3 has 15 residues. Germline V CDR1 and CDR2: SGHAT, FQNNGV. This TCR derives from a girl aged 10-17 years with multiple sclerosis. The sample was blood. The chain is built from TRBV11-2 and TRBJ2-3; 10 bases align to TRBD2. The CDR3 coding sequence is TGTGCCAGCAGCGTCACTAGCGGGGAAGCGGATACGCAGTATTTT. It encodes CASSVTSGEADTQYF.